The 4 T cell receptor beta chains below come from one sample, sequenced in a study of human T cells and chemical hapten exposure (dated by TCRdb to the early 2020s). This sample's time point label indicates: patch test 2, 6 weeks after DPC sensitization. The treatment or condition tag for this specimen amounts to: therapeutic diphenylcyclopropenone sensitization with weekly scalp DPC. The library was obtained by RACE. Sequencing took place on a NextSeq 500. The public reads were reprocessed in TCRdb via fastp at Q25 and MiXCR, keeping in-frame beta chains. Entries are consolidated by CDR3 protein sequence, retaining the most common genes and DNA. This sample lists 85,000 to 95,000 distinct CDR3 sequences; roughly 11% were detected once. Of the sample, around 2.2% is held by the ten largest clones. Source: whole blood, taken in connection with sensitization to the hapten diphenylcyclopropenone (DPC). These receptors came from a man aged 35 to 55 with alopecia areata. Some clones in this sample may be carry-over from other donors' samples.

This clonotype was observed at least ten times. The V and J genes are TRBV12-3 or TRBV12-4 and TRBJ1-5, with 9 positions matching TRBD1. Trimming took 5 bases from V and 6 from J; bases not matched to a gene: 5. The CDR3 runs to 14 residues. The CDR3 is CASSLQGAAQPQHF. DNA for the CDR3: TGTGCCAGCAGTCTACAGGGGGCTGCTCAGCCCCAGCATTTT.

This clonotype was counted at least ten times. This sequence joins TRBV9 and TRBJ1-1, with a tentative D call TRBD1 (6 bases). Germline V gene lookup returns CDR1 SGDLS and CDR2 YYNGEE. Trimming shortened V by 3 bases and J by 3 bases, and 15 bases separated the two germline ends. The CDR3 has 15 amino acids. CDR3 loop: CASSDPRSGDTEAFF. CDR3 sequence (DNA): TGTGCCAGCAGCGACCCGCGGTCAGGGGACACTGAAGCTTTCTTT.

The gene calls are TRBV6-5 and TRBJ2-3, with D perhaps matching TRBD1 or TRBD2 (5 bases each). The length of the CDR3 is 15 residues. Trimming took off 7 bases at V and 0 bases at J, with 14 bases between the two ends. Germline V gives CDR1 MNHEY, CDR2 SVGAGI. The CDR3 is CASIGTYASTDTQYF. The CDR3 coding sequence is TGTGCCAGCATCGGGACGTACGCAAGCACAGATACGCAGTATTTT.

This clonotype was observed many times. This chain connects TRBV19 to TRBJ1-5; 11 bases agree with TRBD1. CDR3 length equals 16 residues. The junction had 9 bases not matched to a gene; V was cut back by 4 bases and J by 7 bases. Germline CDR1 reads LNHDA; CDR2 reads SQIVND (reference sequence). As DNA, the CDR3 is TGTGCCAGTAGTACCTCAGGACAGGGGGCCGGGCAGCCCCAGCATTTT. It is translated as CASSTSGQGAGQPQHF.